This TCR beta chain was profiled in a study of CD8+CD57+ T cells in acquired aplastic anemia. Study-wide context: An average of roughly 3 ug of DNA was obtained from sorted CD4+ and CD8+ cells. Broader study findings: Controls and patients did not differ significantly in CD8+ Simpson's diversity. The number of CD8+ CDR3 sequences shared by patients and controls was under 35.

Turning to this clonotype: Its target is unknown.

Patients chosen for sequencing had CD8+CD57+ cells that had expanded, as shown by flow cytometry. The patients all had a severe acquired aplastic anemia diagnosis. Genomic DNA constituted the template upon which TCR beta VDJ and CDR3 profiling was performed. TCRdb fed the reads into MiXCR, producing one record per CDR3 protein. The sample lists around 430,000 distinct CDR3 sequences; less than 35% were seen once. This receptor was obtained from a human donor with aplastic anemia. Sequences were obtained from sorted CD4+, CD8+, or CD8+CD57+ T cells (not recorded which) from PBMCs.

The CDR3 sequence: CASSWGRASYNEQFF. For the CDR3, the DNA is TGTGCCAGCAGTTGGGGGAGGGCGAGCTACAATGAGCAGTTCTTC. The gene calls are TRBV12-3 or TRBV12-4 and TRBJ2-1; TRBD2 aligns across 7 bases. This CDR3 contains 15 residues. V dropped 4 bases and J dropped 3; count of bases not matched to a gene: 6.